A single sample is the source of the 28 T cell receptor beta chains below, sequenced in a study of T cell changes during pregnancy in multiple sclerosis. Clones were read by immunoSEQ multiplex PCR, and TCRdb kept only the in-frame ones, dropping some. The sample holds 50,000 or so clones, less than 95% seen once. The sequencing used CD4+ T cells from peripheral blood mononuclear cells, collected after pregnancy. Source of these receptors: a female donor in good health, enrolled as a control in a pregnancy study.

V and J are TRBV19 and TRBJ1-4; TRBD1 is a possible D gene (6 bases). CDR1 is LNHDA, CDR2 SQIVND, per germline (reference sequence). V lost 4 bases, J lost 4 bases, and 13 bases lay in between. The CDR3 is 15 residues long. This CDR3 is CASSTIQGRNEKLFF. The CDR3 DNA sequence: TGTGCCAGTAGTACCATACAGGGACGTAATGAAAAACTGTTTTTT. Drawing the rest from reference TRBV19 and TRBJ1-4, the complete variable domain is DGGITQSPKYLFRKEGQNVTLSCEQNLNHDAMYWYRQDPGQGLRLIYYSQIVNDFQKGDIAEGYSVSREKKESFPLTVTSAQKNPTAFYLCASSTIQGRNEKLFFGSGTQLSVL.

V is TRBV19 and J is TRBJ1-5; perhaps TRBD1 as D (6 bases). CDR3 size: 16 residues. V lost 3 bases to trimming and J lost 2 bases, with 14 bases between them. Germline V gene sequence: CDR1 LNHDA, CDR2 SQIVND (reference sequence). CDR3 protein: CASSIPRGDGNQPQHF. CDR3 DNA sequence: TGTGCCAGTAGTATCCCCAGGGGAGATGGCAATCAGCCCCAGCATTTT.

The chain carries TRBV5-1 and TRBJ1-1; D perhaps matches TRBD1 (5 bases). The CDR3 runs 15 residues. CDR1 and CDR2 from the germline V gene are SGHRS and YFSETQ. Trimming cost V 0 bases and J 3 bases, with 12 bases left between them. The DNA of the CDR3 is TGCGCCAGCAGCTTGGACAGCCTCAGGGACACTGAAGCTTTCTTT. Translating gives CASSLDSLRDTEAFF. The complete variable domain, with remaining parts taken from reference TRBV5-1 and TRBJ1-1, reads KAGVTQTPRYLIKTRGQQVTLSCSPISGHRSVSWYQQTPGQGLQFLFEYFSETQRNKGNFPGRFSGRQFSNSRSEMNVSTLELGDSALYLCASSLDSLRDTEAFFGQGTRLTVV.

The rearrangement joins TRBV5-1 to TRBJ1-2; TRBD1 matches 7 bases. V was clipped by 3 bases and J by 7 bases; unmatched bases: 18. CDR3 size: 17 residues. In germline, CDR1 is SGHRS, CDR2 YFSETQ. CDR3 amino acids: CASSSNRGPSPGIGYTF. The DNA of the CDR3 is TGCGCCAGCAGCTCTAACAGGGGCCCCTCCCCTGGTATTGGCTACACCTTC.

The chain carries TRBV5-4 and TRBJ2-2, with 8 bases aligning to TRBD1. In germline, CDR1 is SGHNT, CDR2 YYREEE (reference sequence). This CDR3 region has 15 residues. J was trimmed by 3 bases and V by 4 bases; bases with no gene match: 5. CDR3 DNA: TGTGCCAGCAGCCGGGACAGGAGGGACACCGGGGAGCTGTTTTTT. Residues: CASSRDRRDTGELFF.

The chain links TRBV4-2 to TRBJ2-2; 11 bases map to TRBD2. Germline assignment: CDR1 LGHNA and CDR2 YNFKEQ. The CDR3 runs 20 residues. V was pared by 1 base and J by 6 bases, with 16 bases of the junction left unmatched. Here the CDR3 reads CASSQAPLTSGVGGAGELFF. CDR3 nucleotide sequence: TGTGCCAGCAGCCAAGCACCCTTGACTAGCGGGGTGGGGGGGGCCGGGGAGCTGTTTTTT.

This chain joins TRBV7-6 and TRBJ1-6; 9 bases align to TRBD1. CDR1 and CDR2 (germline): SGHVS, FNYEAQ. This CDR3 is 14 amino acids long. V gave up 4 bases and J gave up 7 bases; unmatched junction bases: 2. For the CDR3, the DNA is TGTGCCAGCAGCTCTGGACAGGGGAATTCACCCCTCCACTTT. Its protein product is CASSSGQGNSPLHF.

The rearrangement uses TRBV7-8 and TRBJ1-2; D ambiguous. Per the germline V gene, CDR1 is SGHVS and CDR2 is FQNEAQ. The CDR3 sequence is 14 residues long. The V end lost 6 bases, the J end lost 5 bases, and 16 bases lay between the germline ends. The DNA for the CDR3 is TGTGCCAGCAGATCCGGGCACGCGGGGTATGGCTACACCTTC. Translating gives CASRSGHAGYGYTF.

The CDR3 DNA reads TGTGCCTGGAACGGGCAAGGGGGCGTCTATGTGTCTGAAGCTTTCTTT. Translating gives CAWNGQGGVYVSEAFF. V usage is TRBV30 and J usage is TRBJ1-1; 7 positions agree with TRBD1. V was pared by 4 bases and J by 6 bases, with 17 bases of the junction left unmatched. The CDR3 is 16 amino acids. Germline V CDR1 and CDR2: GTSNPN, SVGIG (reference sequence).

The chain carries TRBV5-1 and TRBJ2-3, with D hard to call. The V gene's germline CDR1 is SGHRS and CDR2 YFSETQ. Trimming cost V 3 bases and J 4 bases, with 24 bases left between them. This CDR3 is 18 amino acids long. The CDR3 reads CASSYTTTGPRGADTQYF. The DNA for the CDR3 is TGCGCCAGCAGCTACACAACAACGGGTCCCCGCGGTGCAGATACGCAGTATTTT.

V usage is TRBV7-8 and J usage is TRBJ1-4, with 10 positions matching TRBD1. This CDR3 comprises 14 residues. The germline gives CDR1 SGHVS, CDR2 FQNEAQ. The V and J ends lost 5 bases and 5 bases, in that order; junction bases with no gene match: 2. In DNA form, the CDR3 reads TGTGCCAGCAGCCGGACAGGGGGAAATGAAAAACTGTTTTTT. Translated: CASSRTGGNEKLFF.

The chain carries TRBV6-6 and TRBJ1-3; perhaps TRBD1 as D (6 bases). Per germline, CDR1 MNHNY and CDR2 SVGAGI (reference sequence). This CDR3 region has 16 residues. The germline V and J ends were trimmed by 4 bases and 0 bases, with 13 bases remaining between them. The CDR3 coding sequence is TGTGCCAGCAGTTGGGGCAGGGGCCACTCTGGAAACACCATATATTTT. Its protein is CASSWGRGHSGNTIYF.

The chain combines TRBV7-6 with TRBJ1-3; D remains ambiguous. The CDR3 runs to 16 residues. CDR1 is SGHVS and CDR2 is FNYEAQ in the germline V gene. The V end lost 1 base, the J end lost 0 bases, and 10 bases lay between the germline ends. CDR3 coding DNA: TGTGCCAGCAGCTTAGGAGGACTGAACTCTGGAAACACCATATATTTT. Residues: CASSLGGLNSGNTIYF.

This clone came up once. The rearrangement uses TRBV11-3 and TRBJ1-2, with 8 positions matching TRBD1. V shed 5 bases and J 8 bases; nucleotides not matched to a gene: 7. The CDR3 is 13 residues long. Germline values: CDR1 SGHNT, CDR2 YENEEA. The chain's CDR3 is CASSETGDIGYTF. CDR3 nucleotides: TGTGCCAGCAGCGAGACAGGGGATATCGGCTACACCTTC. Full variable domain (missing parts from reference TRBV11-3 and TRBJ1-2): EAGVVQSPRYKIIEKKQPVAFWCNPISGHNTLYWYLQNLGQGPELLIRYENEEAVDDSQLPKDRFSAERLKGVDSTLKIQPAELGDSAVYLCASSETGDIGYTFGSGTRLTVV.

This rearrangement joins TRBV19 to TRBJ1-1; the D is unclear. Germline-derived CDR1 and CDR2 are LNHDA and SQIVND (reference sequence). V lost 4 bases and J lost 3, with 6 bases in between. The CDR3 sequence is 12 residues long. The CDR3 nucleotides are TGTGCCAGTAGTAGTAGATACACTGAAGCTTTCTTT. Residues: CASSSRYTEAFF.

The chain couples TRBV19 to TRBJ1-3; D is unresolved. The CDR3 runs 12 residues. The V and J ends lost 10 bases and 4 bases respectively, with 11 bases between them. Germline CDR1 reads LNHDA; CDR2 reads SQIVND (reference sequence). In DNA form, the CDR3 reads TGTGCCACCCAATTAGCCGGAAACACCATATATTTT. It yields the protein CATQLAGNTIYF.

This chain connects TRBV6-5 to TRBJ2-1, with 12 positions matching TRBD2. The trim removed 6 bases at V and 8 bases at J, leaving 5 bases unmatched. The CDR3 is 14 amino acids. The germline V gene has CDR1 MNHEY and CDR2 SVGAGI. CDR3 region: CASRPSGGADEQFF. Written as DNA, the CDR3 is TGTGCCAGCAGGCCTAGCGGGGGGGCTGATGAGCAGTTCTTC.

The J gene is TRBJ1-2, the V gene TRBV11-2; 7 bases are shared with TRBD1. CDR3 size: 17 residues. V lost 1 base, J lost 2 bases, and 10 bases stayed unmatched. Germline V CDR1 and CDR2: SGHAT, FQNNGV. The CDR3 sequence: CASSLVPGGDENYGYTF. The CDR3 DNA reads TGTGCCAGCAGCTTAGTGCCAGGGGGTGATGAGAACTATGGCTACACCTTC.

The rearrangement joins TRBV18 to TRBJ2-1; 10 nucleotides agree with TRBD2. The V gene's germline CDR1 is KGHSH and CDR2 LQKENI. The CDR3 is made up of 15 amino acids. V lost 8 bases, J lost 7 bases, and 11 bases stayed unmatched. The CDR3 is CASQKLAGAANEQFF. The CDR3 DNA reads as TGTGCCAGCCAAAAGCTAGCGGGGGCCGCGAATGAGCAGTTCTTC.

The V call is TRBV11-2, the J call TRBJ2-2; TRBD1 is a possible D gene (6 bases). Between the trimmed V and J ends, which lost 5 bases and 3 bases, there was a span of 13 bases. Germline V gives CDR1 SGHAT, CDR2 FQNNGV. The CDR3 runs to 15 residues. The chain's CDR3 is CASSPRGIDTGELFF. CDR3 DNA sequence: TGTGCCAGCAGCCCCAGGGGTATTGACACCGGGGAGCTGTTTTTT.

The chain carries TRBV10-3 and TRBJ2-5, with TRBD1 matching over 7 bases. V was pared by 10 bases and J by 1 base, with 3 bases of the junction left unmatched. This CDR3 region has 12 residues. Germline lookup yields CDR1 ENHRY and CDR2 SYGVKD. The CDR3 protein is CATGTAQETQYF. In DNA form, the CDR3 reads TGTGCCACCGGGACAGCCCAAGAGACCCAGTACTTC.

The chain uses TRBV5-1 and TRBJ2-1; no reliable D call. Germline lookup yields CDR1 SGHRS and CDR2 YFSETQ. CDR3 length: 14 residues. V was cut by 4 bases and J by 8 bases, with 16 bases left in between. CDR3: CASSVLYSGDEQFF. CDR3 DNA sequence: TGCGCCAGCAGCGTCCTATACAGTGGCGATGAGCAGTTCTTC.

The chain recombines TRBV27 with TRBJ2-2; 10 nucleotides agree with TRBD1. In germline, CDR1 is MNHEY, CDR2 SMNVEV (reference sequence). The ends lost 8 bases at V and 4 bases at J; junction bases unmatched: 1. This CDR3 is built from 13 residues. The CDR3 nucleotides are TGTGCCAGCGGGACAGGGGTCACCGGGGAGCTGTTTTTT. It codes for CASGTGVTGELFF.

The chain is built from TRBV4-1 and TRBJ2-5; a possible D gene is TRBD1 (5 bases). CDR1 and CDR2 from the germline V gene are MGHRA and YSYEKL. Trimming took off 2 bases at V and 4 bases at J, with 14 bases between the two ends. The CDR3 contains 15 residues. In DNA, the CDR3 is TGCGCCAGCAGCCAACACCCGACAGTTTTAGAGACCCAGTACTTC. This codes for CASSQHPTVLETQYF.

This chain connects TRBV19 to TRBJ1-4; D remains ambiguous. Trimming cost V 7 bases and J 5 bases, with 17 bases left between them. The CDR3 is made up of 15 amino acids. CDR1 is LNHDA, CDR2 SQIVND, per germline (reference sequence). The CDR3 DNA sequence: TGTGCCAGTATCGTTAGTTTGGACTCAAATGAAAAACTGTTTTTT. Translation: CASIVSLDSNEKLFF.

There are a few counts of this clone. The chain has TRBV7-2 and TRBJ1-3; 7 bases fit TRBD1. CDR1 and CDR2 (germline): SGHTA, FQGNSA. The ends lost 4 bases at V and 2 bases at J; junction bases unmatched: 8. This CDR3 has 16 residues. CDR3 region: CASSYSRGAAGNTIYF. In DNA form, the CDR3 reads TGTGCCAGCAGCTACTCCAGGGGGGCGGCTGGAAACACCATATATTTT.

The chain employs TRBV9 and TRBJ2-5; TRBD2 is a possible D gene (6 bases). Germline V CDR1 and CDR2: SGDLS, YYNGEE. The CDR3 length is 16 residues. Trimming shortened V by 0 bases and J by 1 base, and 13 bases separated the two germline ends. The chain's CDR3 is CASSVAYGGVQETQYF. The CDR3 nucleotides read TGTGCCAGCAGCGTAGCTTACGGCGGGGTCCAAGAGACCCAGTACTTC.

This chain joins TRBV19 and TRBJ1-2, with a possible D match to TRBD1 (5 bases). CDR1 and CDR2 (germline): LNHDA, SQIVND (reference sequence). This CDR3 is built from 14 residues. Trimming shortened V by 5 bases and J by 7 bases, and 17 bases separated the two germline ends. For the CDR3, the DNA is TGTGCCAGTAGTGCTCCCGGGCAGGGCGGTGGCTACACCTTC. Its protein product is CASSAPGQGGGYTF.